This T cell receptor beta chain was sequenced for a study of tumor and adjacent non-tumor tissue in lung cancer. Study as a whole: Approximately 4.2 million productive TCRbeta reads were obtained per sample on average. Study-level results: Compared with tumor, normal lung showed significantly lower TCR diversity.

The template was RNA from unsorted bulk tissue. Notes on this clonotype: Its specificity is not known. At one boundary the junction diverges from the germline segment, which might be a read error.

The V gene's germline CDR1 is MNHEY and CDR2 SVGAGI. CDR3 length equals 14 residues. Three rounds of nested PCR, following a modified ARM-PCR protocol, produced the TCRbeta library. One entry per CDR3 protein results from TCRdb running MiXCR on the multiplex PCR reads. The sample has more than 85,000 distinct CDR3 sequences; around three fifths are singletons. The material sequenced was lung tumor tissue. This chain joins TRBV6-5 and TRBJ2-2; 8 nucleotides line up with TRBD1. This sequence was found in a man in his 70s with non-small cell lung cancer. The CDR3 sequence: CASSAQGAAWELFF. CDR3 DNA sequence: TGCGCCAGCAGTGCGCAGGGGGCCGCCTGGGAGCTGTTTTTT.